Reported below is one T cell receptor (beta chain). Its target is not known. Mouse gene names and germline throughout. The read ends 1 residue before the CDR3 terminus; that terminus is restored from the germline J gene. These data are taken from a study of tissue T cells after allogeneic stem cell transplantation. Study-wide points: Tissue-detected TCR repertoire was only partly captured by blood and spleen T cells. This small cohort was clinically heterogeneous, and sampling depth was a limitation.

Time point described: mouse harvest day 7 after allogeneic transplant. Each mouse received 10^7 T-cell-depleted marrow cells plus 10^6 splenic CD5+ T cells by tail vein. Tissues came from B6→BALB/c major-mismatch GVHD mice at day 7 or 14. Produced via immunoSEQ multiplex PCR; TCRdb's table is partial and in-frame only. This table holds some 8,700 clones, roughly 46% found once. CDR1 and CDR2 from the germline V gene are LGHNA and YSYQKL. The CDR3 is 13 amino acids. V was shortened by 0 bases and J by 6 bases, with 7 bases between the two germline ends. The chain recombines TRBV2 with TRBJ2-4; the D gene could be TRBD1 or TRBD2 (6 bases each). Material: skin. The TCR originated in a female BALB/c mouse given C57BL/6 T cells with graft-versus-host disease after an allogeneic hematopoietic cell transplant. The CDR3 protein is CASSQEGGNTLYF. The sequenced CDR3 bases are TGTGCCAGCAGCCAAGAAGGGGGGAACACCTTGTAC. The full variable domain, in which reference TRBV2 and TRBJ2-4 provide the parts outside the CDR3, is DPKIIQKPKYLVAVTGSEKILICEQYLGHNAMYWYRQSAKKPLEFMFSYSYQKLMDNQTASSRFQPQSSKKNHLDLQITALKPDDSATYFCASSQEGGNTLYFGAGTRLSVL.